The clone carrying this TCR beta chain has ten or more counts. The antigen remains unidentified. Patients were aged 18 to 65, had disease duration under 2 months, and had newly diagnosed hyperthyroidism. About 10 ml of fresh peripheral blood supplied the PBMCs. These data belong to a study of T cells in Graves' hyperthyroidism and ophthalmopathy. Study in general: The initial diagnosis was the point when peripheral blood was collected, ahead of any treatment. Findings of the study overall: Most clonotypes expanded in the thyroid (above 0.001) were also present in blood.

Researchers amplified the TCR beta CDR3 regions from RNA transcripts. Primed by the HTBI set, a first-round RT-PCR was run on the TCR CDR3. TCRdb reprocessed the multiplex PCR reads with MiXCR, giving one entry per CDR3 protein. Here the sample spans hundreds of thousands of distinct CDR3 sequences, roughly 14% being singletons. With V trimmed by 6 bases and J by 3 bases, 10 bases remained unmatched. Germline CDR1 MDHEN, CDR2 SYDVKM. The CDR3 covers 16 residues. This sequence joins TRBV28 and TRBJ2-3; TRBD2 agrees at 9 bases. The sample was blood. This receptor was obtained from a woman in her late teens or twenties with Graves' hyperthyroidism. In DNA form, the CDR3 reads TGTGCCAGCAGGCCTCCTAGCGGGGAGTTAACAGATACGCAGTATTTT. It codes for CASRPPSGELTDTQYF.